Below, one T cell receptor beta chain is given with its context. The entry originates in a study of shared clonotypes between healthy human individuals. There are 15 residues in the CDR3. Deletions cut 2 bases from V and 4 bases from J, with 12 bases between. CDR1 and CDR2 from the germline V gene are SGHTA and FQGNSA. The naive CD8 fraction comprised CD45RO-negative cells positively selected for CCR7 and excluded terminally differentiated effector memory CD45RA+ cells. Some clones are missing from TCRdb's copy, which holds only in-frame ones; the method was immunoSEQ multiplex PCR. The sample records about 2 million clones, roughly 94% being singletons.

The sequencing sample was made of naive CD8+ T cells sorted from blood. The TCR was taken from a man younger than 30 in good health. The rearrangement uses TRBV7-2 and TRBJ1-5; possible D gene TRBD1, 6 bases. DNA of the CDR3: TGTGCCAGCAGCTTATACAGGGCGGAGAATCAGCCCCAGCATTTT. It specifies CASSLYRAENQPQHF.